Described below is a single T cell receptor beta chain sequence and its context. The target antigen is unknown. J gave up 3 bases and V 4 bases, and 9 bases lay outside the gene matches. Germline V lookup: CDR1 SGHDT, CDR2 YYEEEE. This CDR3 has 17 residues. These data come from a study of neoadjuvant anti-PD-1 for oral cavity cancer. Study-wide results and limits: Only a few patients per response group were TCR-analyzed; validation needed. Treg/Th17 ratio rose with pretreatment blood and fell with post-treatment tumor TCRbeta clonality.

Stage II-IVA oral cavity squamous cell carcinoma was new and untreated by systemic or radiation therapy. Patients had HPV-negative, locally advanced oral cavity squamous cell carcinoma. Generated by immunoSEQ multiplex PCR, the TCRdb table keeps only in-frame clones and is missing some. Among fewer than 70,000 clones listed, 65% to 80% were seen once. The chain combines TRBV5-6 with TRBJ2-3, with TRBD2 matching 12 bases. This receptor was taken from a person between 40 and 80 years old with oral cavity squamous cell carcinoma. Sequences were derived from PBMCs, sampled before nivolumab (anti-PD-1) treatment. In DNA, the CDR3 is TGTGCCAGCAGCCTGGGTCCGACTAGCGGGAGAACAGATACGCAGTATTTT. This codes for CASSLGPTSGRTDTQYF.